This T cell receptor (beta chain) was identified during a study of blood T cell repertoires in COVID-19. Study-level background: Italy, Spain and the United States were the sources of the convalescent and acute COVID-19 samples. T cells, B-cell-depleted T cells, or PBMCs provided the cDNA or gDNA that served as material.

The authors' processing: Reference gene primers were amplified, and this amplification served to estimate nucleated cell counts. Produced via immunoSEQ multiplex PCR; TCRdb's table is partial and in-frame only. D and trimming come from the DNA, and the V and J calls and clone size come from that table. This sample has 150,000 to 200,000 clones, with approximately 85% found just once. CDR1 SGHRS and CDR2 YFSETQ come from the germline V gene. This CDR3 spans 16 amino acids. J gave up 13 bases and V 0 bases, and 14 bases lay outside the gene matches. The chain combines TRBV5-1 with TRBJ2-5; TRBD2 agrees at 11 bases. The sequence came from a man aged 40-49 years with acute or convalescent COVID-19. The specimen was peripheral blood. The DNA for the CDR3 is TGCGCCAGCAGCTTGGTTTCTAGCGGGGGGTCCATCGTCCGGTACTTC. It is translated as CASSLVSSGGSIVRYF.